Following are 19 T cell receptor beta chains from one sample sequenced in a study of PD-1 blockade in classical Hodgkin lymphoma (dated by TCRdb to the early 2020s). The sample's time point, from its label and the paper: cycle 4 day 1 (C4D1), after less than seven weeks of nivolumab. Every trial patient had relapsed following autologous stem cell transplantation, and prior brentuximab vedotin exposure was what differed among cohorts A, B and C. Receptors were amplified or captured by the immunoSEQ multiplex PCR assay. The table was pulled from immuneACCESS by TCRdb, which kept in-frame rearrangements only. Such tables lose some clones; where checked, under half of the loss comes from unresolved V genes, and the rest has no known cause. Here the sample has over 85,000 clones; just over 90% occur a single time. The ten largest clones capture around 2.7% of the sample. This material consisted of peripheral blood mononuclear cells (PBMCs), taken before the fourth cycle of nivolumab. The source is a human donor with classical Hodgkin lymphoma.

The count of this clone is one. This chain links TRBV5-8 with TRBJ1-5, with 12 bases that match TRBD1. The CDR3 contains 16 residues. CDR1 is SGHTS and CDR2 is YDEGEE in the germline V gene. The V gene end was trimmed by 4 bases and the J gene end by 3 bases; junction bases not matched to a gene: 5. The CDR3 region is CASSQGTGGLNQPQHF. CDR3 DNA: TGTGCCAGCAGCCAGGGGACAGGGGGCCTCAATCAGCCCCAGCATTTT.

The chain is built from TRBV6-5 and TRBJ2-5, with D perhaps matching TRBD2 (5 bases). Germline loops: CDR1 MNHEY, CDR2 SVGAGI. The V and J ends lost 6 bases and 2 bases respectively, with 10 bases between them. This CDR3 contains 13 residues. The CDR3 DNA sequence: TGTGCCAGCAGAACCCGACTACAAGAGACCCAGTACTTC. Protein product: CASRTRLQETQYF.

This rearrangement joins TRBV29-1 to TRBJ2-1; TRBD2 matches at 7 bases. Germline loops: CDR1 SQVTM, CDR2 ANQGSEA. J gave up 9 bases and V 6 bases, and 11 bases lay outside the gene matches. The CDR3 spans 13 residues. The CDR3 bases are TGCAGCGTGACGACTAGCAGTTGGGGTGAGCAGTTCTTC. This translates into CSVTTSSWGEQFF.

The V call is TRBV6-6, the J call TRBJ2-1; D unclear. This CDR3 has 13 residues. Per germline, CDR1 MNHNY and CDR2 SVGAGI (reference sequence). V was pared by 0 bases and J by 5 bases, with 5 bases between. CDR3 loop: CASSYSPDNEQFF. The CDR3 DNA reads as TGTGCCAGCAGTTACTCCCCCGACAATGAGCAGTTCTTC.

The V gene is TRBV7-9, the J gene TRBJ2-5; 11 positions agree with TRBD2. Germline values: CDR1 SEHNR, CDR2 FQNEAQ (reference sequence). This CDR3 has 16 residues. The J segment lost 5 bases and the V segment lost 1 base, leaving 6 bases of the junction unmatched. CDR3 sequence: CASSLGLAGYSETQYF. In DNA form, the CDR3 reads TGTGCCAGCAGCTTAGGACTAGCGGGGTATTCGGAGACCCAGTACTTC.

V gene TRBV7-9 combines with J gene TRBJ2-3, with no clear D. The V end lost 2 bases, the J end lost 0 bases, and 6 bases lay between the germline ends. The CDR3 contains 14 residues. Germline-derived CDR1 and CDR2 are SEHNR and FQNEAQ (reference sequence). CDR3 sequence: CASSLSPSTDTQYF. The CDR3 DNA reads as TGTGCCAGCAGCTTAAGCCCTAGCACAGATACGCAGTATTTT.

The V and J genes are TRBV7-6 and TRBJ2-7; 14 bases map to TRBD2. The length of the CDR3 is 19 residues. The germline CDR1 and CDR2 sequences are SGHVS and FNYEAQ. Germline trimming cut 6 bases from V and 5 bases from J; bases unmatched to any gene: 18. CDR3 loop: CASSSGLAGGWRVNNEQYF. CDR3 sequence (DNA): TGTGCCAGCAGTAGCGGACTAGCGGGGGGTTGGAGAGTTAACAACGAGCAGTACTTC.

J is TRBJ2-3 and V is TRBV2; TRBD2 matches at 11 bases. The CDR3 is 17 amino acids. Trimming cost V 10 bases and J 3 bases; bases outside gene matches: 15. Germline V gives CDR1 SNHLY, CDR2 FYNNEI. The CDR3 nucleotides are TGTGCCACCCGGAGGACTCTAGCGGGGGGAGGGACAGATACGCAGTATTTT. Translation gives CATRRTLAGGGTDTQYF.

This sequence joins TRBV11-2 and TRBJ2-5, with 11 nucleotides matching TRBD2. V shed 1 base, J shed 5 bases, and the junction held 9 bases outside the gene matches. This CDR3 has 17 residues. Germline loops: CDR1 SGHAT, CDR2 FQNNGV. This CDR3 reads CASSLGLIAGGQETQYF. The CDR3 bases are TGTGCCAGCAGCTTAGGGCTCATAGCGGGGGGGCAGGAGACCCAGTACTTC.

This clone has only one observation. The chain has TRBV27 and TRBJ1-3; D unresolved. CDR1 MNHEY and CDR2 SMNVEV come from the germline V gene (reference sequence). Between the trimmed V and J ends, which lost 5 bases and 4 bases, there was a span of 15 bases. The CDR3 covers 15 residues. The DNA for the CDR3 is TGTGCCAGCAGTGAGCGACCCGGGAGGGGAAACACCATATATTTT. Its protein product is CASSERPGRGNTIYF.

V usage is TRBV28 and J usage is TRBJ2-7; D ambiguous. The V end lost 2 bases, the J end lost 5 bases, and 1 base lay between the germline ends. The CDR3 runs 10 residues. Per germline, CDR1 MDHEN and CDR2 SYDVKM. CDR3 DNA sequence: TGTGCCAGCAGTTTAAACGAGCAGTACTTC. It yields the protein CASSLNEQYF.

J is TRBJ1-4 and V is TRBV6-1; D might be TRBD1 (5 bases). The CDR3 length is 15 residues. Germline CDR1 reads MNHNS; CDR2 reads SASEGT. Trimming removed 8 bases at V and 4 bases at J, with 17 bases between. CDR3 nucleotide sequence: TGTGCCAGCTCCGTCCTGGGGGAGCATAATGAAAAACTGTTTTTT. It yields the protein CASSVLGEHNEKLFF.

The J gene is TRBJ1-6, the V gene TRBV2; 9 bases match TRBD1. CDR1 is SNHLY, CDR2 FYNNEI, per germline. This CDR3 is 20 amino acids long. V lost 3 bases to trimming and J lost 3 bases; unmatched junction nucleotides: 15. CDR3 bases: TGTGCCAGCAGTGACTTGTATGGACAGGGGCTGCTGGACTATAATTCACCCCTCCACTTT. The encoded protein is CASSDLYGQGLLDYNSPLHF.

The chain recombines TRBV29-1 with TRBJ2-1; D might be TRBD1 or TRBD2, each matching 5 bases. V shed 2 bases and J shed 0 bases, with 8 bases lying between them. The CDR3 sequence is 14 residues long. Germline lookup yields CDR1 SQVTM and CDR2 ANQGSEA. This CDR3 reads CSVESGSSYNEQFF. For the CDR3, the DNA is TGCAGCGTTGAATCAGGGAGCTCCTACAATGAGCAGTTCTTC.

The rearrangement joins TRBV11-2 to TRBJ2-7; 7 bases are a match to TRBD2. The germline V gene has CDR1 SGHAT and CDR2 FQNNGV. Losses at the gene ends were 8 bases for V and 0 bases for J; bases not matched to a gene: 16. This CDR3 has 17 amino acids. The CDR3 coding sequence is TGTGCCAGCGGGGGGGGACTGGAGGCACTGAGCTCCTACGAGCAGTACTTC. Encoded protein: CASGGGLEALSSYEQYF.

This chain joins TRBV7-2 and TRBJ1-2, with a weak D call TRBD1 (5 bases). The CDR3 covers 15 residues. Trimming took 5 bases from V and 4 from J, leaving 17 bases between them. Germline V gives CDR1 SGHTA, CDR2 FQGNSA. The CDR3: CASSETVLRGYGYTF. In nucleotides, the CDR3 is TGTGCCAGCAGCGAGACAGTTTTGAGAGGCTATGGCTACACCTTC.

This chain uses TRBV25-1 with TRBJ2-5; D unresolved. The CDR3 is made up of 12 amino acids. Germline V CDR1 and CDR2: MGHDK, SYGVNS. Trimming removed 5 bases at V and 7 bases at J, with 11 bases between. CDR3 sequence: CASSSVVGTQYF. The CDR3, as DNA: TGTGCCAGCAGTTCAGTTGTAGGGACCCAGTACTTC.

The chain carries TRBV19 and TRBJ2-7; D might be TRBD1 (5 bases). The CDR3 covers 14 residues. Between the trimmed V and J ends, which lost 6 bases and 2 bases, there was a span of 14 bases. Germline values: CDR1 LNHDA, CDR2 SQIVND (reference sequence). The CDR3 region has the DNA TGTGCCAGTAGCGCCCAGGGTAGACCCTACGAGCAGTACTTC. Its translation is CASSAQGRPYEQYF. The full variable domain, its missing parts supplied by reference TRBV19 and TRBJ2-7, is DGGITQSPKYLFRKEGQNVTLSCEQNLNHDAMYWYRQDPGQGLRLIYYSQIVNDFQKGDIAEGYSVSREKKESFPLTVTSAQKNPTAFYLCASSAQGRPYEQYFGPGTRLTVT.

The chain is built from TRBV5-4 and TRBJ2-7, with D possibly being TRBD2 (6 bases). The CDR3 has 13 residues. Between the trimmed V and J ends, which lost 3 bases and 6 bases, there was a span of 13 bases. The germline V gene has CDR1 SGHNT and CDR2 YYREEE (reference sequence). DNA for the CDR3: TGTGCCAGCAGCTGGCTGAGGGGAGGCGAGCAGTACTTC. Amino acids: CASSWLRGGEQYF.